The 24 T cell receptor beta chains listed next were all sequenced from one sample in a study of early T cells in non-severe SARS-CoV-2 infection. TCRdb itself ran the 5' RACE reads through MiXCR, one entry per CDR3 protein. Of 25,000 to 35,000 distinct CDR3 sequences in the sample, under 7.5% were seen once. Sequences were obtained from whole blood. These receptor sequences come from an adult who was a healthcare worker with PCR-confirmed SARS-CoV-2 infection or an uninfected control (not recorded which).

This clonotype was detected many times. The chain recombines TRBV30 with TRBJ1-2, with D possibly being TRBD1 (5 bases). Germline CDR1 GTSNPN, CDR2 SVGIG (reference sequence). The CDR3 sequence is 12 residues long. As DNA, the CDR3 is TGTGCTCATTCACGGGGGAGCTATGGCTACACCTTC. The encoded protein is CAHSRGSYGYTF.

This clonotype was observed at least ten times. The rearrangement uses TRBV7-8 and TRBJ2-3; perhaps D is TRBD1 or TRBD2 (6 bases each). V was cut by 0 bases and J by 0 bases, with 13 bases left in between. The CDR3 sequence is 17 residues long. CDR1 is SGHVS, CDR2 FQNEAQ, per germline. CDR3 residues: CASSLALGGSSTDTQYF. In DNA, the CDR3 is TGTGCCAGCAGCTTAGCGCTGGGGGGCTCTAGCACAGATACGCAGTATTTT.

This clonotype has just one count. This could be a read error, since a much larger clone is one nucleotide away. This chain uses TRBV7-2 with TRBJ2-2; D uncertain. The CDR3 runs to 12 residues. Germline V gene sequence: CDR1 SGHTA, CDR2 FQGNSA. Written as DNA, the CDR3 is TGTCCCAGCAGCTCCCTGTGGGGGGAGCTGTTTTTT. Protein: CPSSSLWGELFF.

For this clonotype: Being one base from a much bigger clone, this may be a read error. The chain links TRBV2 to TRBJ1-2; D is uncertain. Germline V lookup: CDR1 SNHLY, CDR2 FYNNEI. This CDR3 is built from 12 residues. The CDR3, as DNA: TGTGCCAGCTCCGGGCGGGCCCGCGGCTACGCCTTC. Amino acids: CASSGRARGYAF.

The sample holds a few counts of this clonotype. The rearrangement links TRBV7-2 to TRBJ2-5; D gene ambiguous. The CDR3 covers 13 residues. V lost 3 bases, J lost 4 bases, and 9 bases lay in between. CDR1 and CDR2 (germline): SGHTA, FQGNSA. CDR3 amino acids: CASSFTRPETQYF. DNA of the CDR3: TGTGCCAGCAGCTTCACCCGCCCAGAGACCCAGTACTTC.

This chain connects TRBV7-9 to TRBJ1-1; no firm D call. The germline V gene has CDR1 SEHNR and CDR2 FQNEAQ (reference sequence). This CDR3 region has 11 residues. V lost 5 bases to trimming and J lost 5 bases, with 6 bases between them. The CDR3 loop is CASSRTTEAFF. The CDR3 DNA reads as TGTGCCAGCAGCCGCACGACTGAAGCTTTCTTT.

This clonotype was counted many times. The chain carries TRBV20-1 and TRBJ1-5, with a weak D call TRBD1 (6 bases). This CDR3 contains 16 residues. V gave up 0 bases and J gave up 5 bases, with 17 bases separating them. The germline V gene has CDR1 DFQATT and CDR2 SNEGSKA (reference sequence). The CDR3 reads CSAREPFQGPDQPQHF. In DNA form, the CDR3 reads TGCAGTGCTAGAGAGCCATTCCAGGGGCCTGATCAGCCCCAGCATTTT.

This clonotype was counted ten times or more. The chain's CDR3 is CSLSTTSNYGYTF. The DNA for the CDR3 is TGCAGTTTGTCGACCACCTCCAACTATGGCTACACCTTC. This chain uses TRBV20-1 with TRBJ1-2; D ambiguous. The CDR3 contains 13 residues. V was pared by 8 bases and J by 2 bases, with 15 bases between. The germline V gene encodes CDR1 DFQATT and CDR2 SNEGSKA (reference sequence).

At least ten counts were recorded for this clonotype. The CDR3 loop is CASSQGPAQPQHF. The CDR3 bases are TGTGCCAGCAGCCAAGGTCCGGCTCAGCCCCAGCATTTT. This chain joins TRBV4-2 and TRBJ1-5; the D is unclear. V was clipped by 1 base and J by 6 bases, with 7 bases between them. The CDR3 covers 13 residues. Per the germline V gene, CDR1 is LGHNA and CDR2 is YNFKEQ.

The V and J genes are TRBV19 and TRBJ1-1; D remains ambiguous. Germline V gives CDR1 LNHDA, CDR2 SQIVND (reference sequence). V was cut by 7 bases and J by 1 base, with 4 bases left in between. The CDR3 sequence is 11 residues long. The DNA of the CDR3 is TGTGCCAGTAAATGGAACACTGAAGCTTTCTTT. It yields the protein CASKWNTEAFF.

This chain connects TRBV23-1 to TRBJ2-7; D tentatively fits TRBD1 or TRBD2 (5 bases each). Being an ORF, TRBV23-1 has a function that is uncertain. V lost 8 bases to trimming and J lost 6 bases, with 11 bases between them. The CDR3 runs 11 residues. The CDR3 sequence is CASLPGPEQYF. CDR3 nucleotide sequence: TGCGCCAGCCTCCCGGGGCCCGAGCAGTACTTC.

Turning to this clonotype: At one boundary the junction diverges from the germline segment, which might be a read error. The CDR3 region is CASSLNQRGSENTIYF. CDR3 DNA sequence: TGTGCCAGCAGCTTAAACCAAAGGGGCTCTGAAAACACCATATATTTT. The gene calls are TRBV7-8 and TRBJ1-3, with D perhaps TRBD1 (5 bases). The CDR3 loop spans 16 amino acids. From germline, CDR1 is SGHVS and CDR2 FQNEAQ.

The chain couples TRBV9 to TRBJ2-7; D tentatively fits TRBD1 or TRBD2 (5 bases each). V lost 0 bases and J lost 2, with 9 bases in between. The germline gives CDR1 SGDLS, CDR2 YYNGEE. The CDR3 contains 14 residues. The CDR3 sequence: CASSVEEGPYEQYF. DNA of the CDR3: TGTGCCAGCAGCGTAGAAGAGGGGCCCTACGAGCAGTACTTC.

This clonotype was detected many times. The CDR3 reads CASSQAAGSMDTGELFF. In nucleotides, the CDR3 is TGCGCCAGCAGCCAAGCGGCGGGGAGTATGGACACCGGGGAGCTGTTTTTT. This chain joins TRBV4-1 and TRBJ2-2; D is perhaps TRBD2 (6 bases). The CDR3 contains 17 residues. CDR1 is MGHRA, CDR2 YSYEKL, per germline. Trimming took 1 base from V and 3 from J, leaving 15 bases between them.

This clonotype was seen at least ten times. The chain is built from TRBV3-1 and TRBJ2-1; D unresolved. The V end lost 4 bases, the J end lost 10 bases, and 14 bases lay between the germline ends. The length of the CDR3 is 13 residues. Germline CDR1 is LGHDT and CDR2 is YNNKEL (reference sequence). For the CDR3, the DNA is TGTGCCAGCAGCCTATATTTAGGCTTAGAGCAGTTCTTC. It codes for CASSLYLGLEQFF.

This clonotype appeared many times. The CDR3 bases are TGTGCCAGCAGTGAAGCGCTGGACGGCGAAGCTTTCTTT. Its translation is CASSEALDGEAFF. The chain recombines TRBV6-1 with TRBJ1-1; D not certain. The germline CDR1 and CDR2 sequences are MNHNS and SASEGT. The V gene lost 0 bases and the J gene lost 8 bases, with 10 bases spanning the gap. The length of the CDR3 is 13 residues.

The CDR3 bases are TGTGCCAGTAGTATGGGTAGCGGGGGGACCAATGAGCAGTTCTTC. Encoded protein: CASSMGSGGTNEQFF. The gene calls are TRBV19 and TRBJ2-1, with TRBD2 matching 10 bases. The V gene end was trimmed by 3 bases and the J gene end by 6 bases; junction bases not matched to a gene: 5. This CDR3 has 15 residues. Germline CDR1 is LNHDA and CDR2 is SQIVND (reference sequence).

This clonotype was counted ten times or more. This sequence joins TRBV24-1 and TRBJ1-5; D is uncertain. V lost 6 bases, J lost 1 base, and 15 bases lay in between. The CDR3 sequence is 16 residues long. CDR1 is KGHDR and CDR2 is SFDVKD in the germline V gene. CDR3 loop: CATSKRGLRSNQPQHF. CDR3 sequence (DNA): TGTGCCACCAGTAAGCGGGGTCTCAGGAGCAATCAGCCCCAGCATTTT.

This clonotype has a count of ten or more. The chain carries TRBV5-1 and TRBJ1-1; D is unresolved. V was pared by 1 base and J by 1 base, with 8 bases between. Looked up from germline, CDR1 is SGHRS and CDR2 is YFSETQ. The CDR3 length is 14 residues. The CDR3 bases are TGCGCCAGCAGCTTGAGGAATAGGAACACTGAAGCTTTCTTT. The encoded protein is CASSLRNRNTEAFF.

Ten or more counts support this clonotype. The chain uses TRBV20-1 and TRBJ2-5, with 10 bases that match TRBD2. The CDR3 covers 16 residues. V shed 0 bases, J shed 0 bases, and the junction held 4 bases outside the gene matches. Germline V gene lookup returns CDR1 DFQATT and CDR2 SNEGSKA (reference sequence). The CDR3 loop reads CSARDPGLANQETQYF. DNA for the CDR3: TGCAGTGCTAGAGATCCGGGACTAGCGAACCAAGAGACCCAGTACTTC.

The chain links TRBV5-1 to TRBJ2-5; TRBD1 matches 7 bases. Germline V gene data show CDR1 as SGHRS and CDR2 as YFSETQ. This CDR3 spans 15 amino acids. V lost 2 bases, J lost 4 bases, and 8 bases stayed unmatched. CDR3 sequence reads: CASSFFPGGPETQYF. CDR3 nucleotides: TGCGCCAGCAGCTTCTTTCCAGGGGGTCCAGAGACCCAGTACTTC.

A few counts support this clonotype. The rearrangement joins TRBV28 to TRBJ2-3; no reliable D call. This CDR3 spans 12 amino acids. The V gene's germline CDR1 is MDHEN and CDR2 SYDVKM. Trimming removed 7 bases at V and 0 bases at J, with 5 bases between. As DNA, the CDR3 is TGTGCCAGCACCCCTAGCACAGATACGCAGTATTTT. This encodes CASTPSTDTQYF.

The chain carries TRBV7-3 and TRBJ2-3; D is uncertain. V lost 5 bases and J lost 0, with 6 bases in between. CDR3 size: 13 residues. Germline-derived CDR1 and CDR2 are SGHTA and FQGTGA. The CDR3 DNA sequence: TGTGCCAGCAGCACAAACAGCACAGATACGCAGTATTTT. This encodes CASSTNSTDTQYF.

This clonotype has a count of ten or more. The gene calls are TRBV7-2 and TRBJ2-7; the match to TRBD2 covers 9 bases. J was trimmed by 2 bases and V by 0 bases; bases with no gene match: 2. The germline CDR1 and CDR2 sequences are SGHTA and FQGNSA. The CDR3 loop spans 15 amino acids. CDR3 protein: CASSLAAGGPYEQYF. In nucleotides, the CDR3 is TGTGCCAGCAGCTTAGCGGCGGGAGGGCCCTACGAGCAGTACTTC. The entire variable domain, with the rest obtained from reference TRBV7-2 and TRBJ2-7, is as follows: GAGVSQSPSNKVTEKGKDVELRCDPISGHTALYWYRQSLGQGLEFLIYFQGNSAPDKSGLPSDRFSAERTGGSVSTLTIQRTQQEDSAVYLCASSLAAGGPYEQYFGPGTRLTVT.